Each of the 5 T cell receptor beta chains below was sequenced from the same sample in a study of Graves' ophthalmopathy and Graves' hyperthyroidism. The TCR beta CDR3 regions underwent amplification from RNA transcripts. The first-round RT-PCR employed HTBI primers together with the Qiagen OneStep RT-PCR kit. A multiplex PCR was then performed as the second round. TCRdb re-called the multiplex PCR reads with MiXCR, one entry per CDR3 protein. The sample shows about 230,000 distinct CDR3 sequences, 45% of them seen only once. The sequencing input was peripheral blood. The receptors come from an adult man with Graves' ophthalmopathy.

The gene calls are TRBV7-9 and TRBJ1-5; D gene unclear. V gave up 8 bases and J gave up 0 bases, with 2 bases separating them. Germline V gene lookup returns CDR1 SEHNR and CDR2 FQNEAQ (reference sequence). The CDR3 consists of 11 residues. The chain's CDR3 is CASHSNQPQHF. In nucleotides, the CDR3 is TGTGCCAGCCATAGCAATCAGCCCCAGCATTTT.

This CDR3 reads CASSPEASYEQYF. The CDR3 region has the DNA TGTGCCAGCAGCCCCGAGGCCTCCTACGAGCAGTACTTC. The chain links TRBV9 to TRBJ2-7; D unclear. CDR3 length: 13 amino acids. V lost 4 bases, J lost 0 bases, and 8 bases lay in between. Germline V gene lookup returns CDR1 SGDLS and CDR2 YYNGEE.

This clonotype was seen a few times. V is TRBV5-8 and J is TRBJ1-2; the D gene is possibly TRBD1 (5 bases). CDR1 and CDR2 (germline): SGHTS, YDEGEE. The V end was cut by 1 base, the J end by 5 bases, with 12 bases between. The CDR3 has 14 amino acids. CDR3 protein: CASSLYTGHYGYTF. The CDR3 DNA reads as TGTGCCAGCAGCTTGTATACAGGACATTATGGCTACACCTTC.

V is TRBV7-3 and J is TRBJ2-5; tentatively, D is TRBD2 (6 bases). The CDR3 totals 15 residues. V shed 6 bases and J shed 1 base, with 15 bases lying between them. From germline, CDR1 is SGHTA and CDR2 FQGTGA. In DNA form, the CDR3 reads TGTGCCAGCAGTCCGCGGGGACGCATCCAAGAGACCCAGTACTTC. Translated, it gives CASSPRGRIQETQYF.

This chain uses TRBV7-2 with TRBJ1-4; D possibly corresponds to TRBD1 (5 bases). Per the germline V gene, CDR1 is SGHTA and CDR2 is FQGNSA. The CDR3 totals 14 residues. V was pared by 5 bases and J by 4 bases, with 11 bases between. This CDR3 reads CASSQGRGNEKLFF. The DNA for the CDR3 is TGTGCCAGCAGCCAGGGACGGGGTAATGAAAAACTGTTTTTT.